This passage covers 12 T cell receptor beta chains from one sample sequenced in a study of cytomegalovirus exposure and HLA in healthy donors. The PCR made use of 60 Vbeta and 13 Jbeta primers. Method: immunoSEQ multiplex PCR; TCRdb's copy keeps in-frame clones and lacks some. The repertoire holds 150,000 to 200,000 clones, with around 85% as singletons. Sequencing was done on a sample of PBMCs. These receptor sequences come from a woman between 50 and 59 years old in good health and CMV-seronegative.

This clone was seen only a few times. The genes are TRBV11-2 and TRBJ2-4; tentative D call: TRBD1 (6 bases). Germline CDR1 is SGHAT and CDR2 is FQNNGV. The germline V and J ends were trimmed by 5 bases and 6 bases, with 11 bases remaining between them. This CDR3 is built from 13 residues. The CDR3, as DNA: TGTGCCAGCAGCACCGGGACACGAAACATTCAGTACTTC. It yields the protein CASSTGTRNIQYF.

V gene TRBV7-6 combines with J gene TRBJ2-1; 9 bases are a match to TRBD2. Germline values: CDR1 SGHVS, CDR2 FNYEAQ. The CDR3 contains 18 residues. V shed 5 bases and J 4 bases; nucleotides not matched to a gene: 15. In nucleotides, the CDR3 is TGTGCCAGCAGCCCCAAAACGGAACGACTAGCGGCTTACAATGAGCAGTTCTTC. Its translation is CASSPKTERLAAYNEQFF.

The chain employs TRBV13 and TRBJ2-7; tentative D call: TRBD2 (6 bases). CDR1 and CDR2 (germline): PRHDT, FYEKMQ (reference sequence). V shed 2 bases and J shed 4 bases, with 9 bases lying between them. CDR3 size: 13 residues. CDR3 sequence (DNA): TGTGCCAGCAGCTTATTTAGCGGTTACGAGCAGTACTTC. It translates to CASSLFSGYEQYF.

The chain has TRBV18 and TRBJ1-4, with 7 bases aligning to TRBD1. With V trimmed by 3 bases and J by 7 bases, 5 bases remained unmatched. From germline, CDR1 is KGHSH and CDR2 LQKENI. The CDR3 consists of 14 residues. The CDR3 protein is CASSPGQIAEKLFF. The CDR3 nucleotides read TGTGCCAGCTCACCGGGACAGATCGCTGAAAAACTGTTTTTT.

The chain is built from TRBV11-1 and TRBJ2-5; 14 nucleotides agree with TRBD2. The germline V gene encodes CDR1 SGHAT and CDR2 FQDESV (reference sequence). V shed 4 bases and J 2 bases; nucleotides not matched to a gene: 3. CDR3 size: 16 residues. The CDR3, as DNA: TGTGCCAGCAGCTCCTGGACTAGCGGGAGGCAAGAGACCCAGTACTTC. Translation: CASSSWTSGRQETQYF.

J is TRBJ1-5 and V is TRBV27; D is uncertain. Trimming left V 8 bases short and J 0 bases short, with 8 bases between. Germline lookup yields CDR1 MNHEY and CDR2 SMNVEV (reference sequence). The CDR3 extends over 13 amino acids. Here the CDR3 DNA reads TGTGCCAGCCGGGGTTATAGCAATCAGCCCCAGCATTTT. Translation: CASRGYSNQPQHF.

V is TRBV7-2 and J is TRBJ2-5; D is unresolved. The CDR3 is made up of 14 amino acids. Trimming took off 3 bases at V and 1 base at J, with 9 bases between the two ends. CDR1 and CDR2 from the germline V gene are SGHTA and FQGNSA. CDR3: CASSFRGSQETQYF. For the CDR3, the DNA is TGTGCCAGCAGCTTTCGCGGCAGCCAAGAGACCCAGTACTTC.

This clone was detected only once. This sequence joins TRBV28 and TRBJ2-7, with D maybe TRBD2 (6 bases). Germline V gene data show CDR1 as MDHEN and CDR2 as SYDVKM. This CDR3 is built from 14 residues. Trimming cost V 5 bases and J 7 bases, with 18 bases left between them. CDR3 protein: CASSPYRDSAEQYF. The CDR3 DNA sequence: TGTGCCAGCAGTCCATACCGGGACTCGGCGGAGCAGTACTTC.

The J gene is TRBJ1-1, the V gene TRBV6-1, with a weak D call TRBD1 (5 bases). CDR1 and CDR2 (germline): MNHNS, SASEGT. The V end was cut by 3 bases, the J end by 7 bases, with 12 bases between. The CDR3 covers 13 residues. DNA of the CDR3: TGTGCCAGCAGTGAGAGGCAGGGCAGTGAAGCTTTCTTT. It yields the protein CASSERQGSEAFF.

The genes are TRBV5-4 and TRBJ2-2, with D possibly TRBD2 on 6 matching bases. V lost 4 bases, J lost 5 bases, and 9 bases lay in between. The CDR3 has 13 amino acids. Germline V gene lookup returns CDR1 SGHNT and CDR2 YYREEE (reference sequence). The CDR3 protein is CASSPGLTGELFF. DNA for the CDR3: TGTGCCAGCAGCCCGGGACTGACCGGGGAGCTGTTTTTT.

The chain recombines TRBV5-8 with TRBJ2-2, with 10 bases fitting TRBD1. V gave up 4 bases and J gave up 4 bases; unmatched junction bases: 4. Per the germline V gene, CDR1 is SGHTS and CDR2 is YDEGEE. This CDR3 has 15 residues. The CDR3 bases are TGTGCCAGCAGCCCTTGGACAGGGGGCACCGGGGAGCTGTTTTTT. Translating gives CASSPWTGGTGELFF.

This chain uses TRBV7-9 with TRBJ2-7, with 8 nucleotides matching TRBD1. This CDR3 contains 16 residues. Germline trimming cut 1 base from V and 3 bases from J; bases unmatched to any gene: 8. Germline V CDR1 and CDR2: SEHNR, FQNEAQ (reference sequence). CDR3 DNA: TGTGCCAGCAGCTTAGGGCGGGGAACAGGGGGCTACGAGCAGTACTTC. Translated: CASSLGRGTGGYEQYF.